The 27 T cell receptor beta chains below were found in one sample sequenced in a study of glioma-infiltrating T cells after dendritic cell vaccination. The data were produced by immunoSEQ multiplex PCR, yet TCRdb's version contains in-frame clones alone and is incomplete. In the table there are tens of thousands of clones, 70% to 90% of which are singletons. As for time point: after dendritic cell vaccination, including at tumor progression/relapse. Here the sequenced sample was blood, taken after dendritic cell vaccination. The receptors were sampled from a human donor with glioblastoma.

The V call is TRBV27, the J call TRBJ1-1, with D uncertain. The CDR3 has 12 residues. CDR1 is MNHEY and CDR2 is SMNVEV in the germline V gene (reference sequence). V shed 4 bases and J shed 2 bases, with 5 bases lying between them. The CDR3 loop is CASSSRNTEAFF. The CDR3 coding sequence is TGTGCCAGCAGTTCGCGAAACACTGAAGCTTTCTTT.

This clone was seen once. The chain combines TRBV19 with TRBJ2-7; tentatively, D is TRBD2 (6 bases). Germline V gene lookup returns CDR1 LNHDA and CDR2 SQIVND (reference sequence). There are 15 residues in the CDR3. V was shortened by 2 bases and J by 4 bases, with 15 bases between the two germline ends. CDR3 in amino acids: CASSITLSGEYEQYF. Written as DNA, the CDR3 is TGTGCCAGTAGTATAACCCTTAGCGGAGAGTACGAGCAGTACTTC.

The V call is TRBV5-4, the J call TRBJ2-3, with D perhaps TRBD2 (6 bases). CDR3 length equals 16 residues. Trimming cost V 3 bases and J 0 bases, with 14 bases left between them. Germline V lookup: CDR1 SGHNT, CDR2 YYREEE (reference sequence). CDR3 bases: TGTGCCAGCAGCTCCGGTGGTAGCGGAAGCACAGATACGCAGTATTTT. It codes for CASSSGGSGSTDTQYF.

The chain has TRBV6-6 and TRBJ1-4, with 7 bases matching TRBD1. CDR3 size: 13 residues. Trimming took 5 bases from V and 6 from J; bases not matched to a gene: 3. Germline CDR1 reads MNHNY; CDR2 reads SVGAGI (reference sequence). CDR3 loop: CASSDRAYEKLFF. The CDR3 region has the DNA TGTGCCAGCAGTGACAGGGCCTATGAAAAACTGTTTTTT.

V gene TRBV10-3 combines with J gene TRBJ2-2; 15 bases are a match to TRBD2. The ends lost 7 bases at V and 0 bases at J; junction bases unmatched: 3. Germline assignment: CDR1 ENHRY and CDR2 SYGVKD. This CDR3 is built from 17 residues. The CDR3 reads CAIKGLAGGSNTGELFF. The CDR3 region has the DNA TGTGCCATCAAGGGACTAGCGGGAGGATCGAACACCGGGGAGCTGTTTTTT.

The rearrangement links TRBV7-2 to TRBJ2-3; TRBD2 aligns across 14 bases. The germline V gene has CDR1 SGHTA and CDR2 FQGNSA. The CDR3 totals 19 residues. Losses at the gene ends were 3 bases for V and 2 bases for J; bases not matched to a gene: 10. DNA of the CDR3: TGTGCCAGCAGCTTGAGGGGACTAGCGGGAGTAAAAATCACAGATACGCAGTATTTT. It codes for CASSLRGLAGVKITDTQYF. Filled out from reference TRBV7-2 and TRBJ2-3, the complete variable domain reads GAGVSQSPSNKVTEKGKDVELRCDPISGHTALYWYRQSLGQGLEFLIYFQGNSAPDKSGLPSDRFSAERTGGSVSTLTIQRTQQEDSAVYLCASSLRGLAGVKITDTQYFGPGTRLTVL.

V gene TRBV6-5 combines with J gene TRBJ1-1; a possible D gene is TRBD1 (5 bases). Germline V gene sequence: CDR1 MNHEY, CDR2 SVGAGI. Trimming removed 6 bases at V and 9 bases at J, with 17 bases between. The CDR3 sequence is 13 residues long. The chain's CDR3 is CASSAQGGQKAFF. For the CDR3, the DNA is TGTGCCAGCAGCGCGCAGGGTGGTCAAAAAGCTTTCTTT.

CDR3 amino acids: CATSRVAGRGNIQYF. In nucleotides, the CDR3 is TGTGCCACCAGCAGAGTAGCGGGGCGCGGGAACATTCAGTACTTC. The chain has TRBV15 and TRBJ2-4, with TRBD2 matching 8 bases. CDR1 is LNHNV, CDR2 YYDKDF, per germline (reference sequence). Germline trimming cut 1 base from V and 7 bases from J; bases unmatched to any gene: 6. The length of the CDR3 is 15 residues.

The chain carries TRBV14 and TRBJ2-7, with D hard to call. Trimming left V 4 bases short and J 2 bases short, with 12 bases between. The CDR3 is 14 residues long. Germline CDR1 is SGHDN and CDR2 is FVKESK. The CDR3 DNA is TGTGCCAGCAGCCTCCTCTTCGGTCCCTACGAGCAGTACTTC. The encoded protein is CASSLLFGPYEQYF.

This chain joins TRBV30 and TRBJ2-3; possibly TRBD1 for D (5 bases). This CDR3 contains 15 residues. V shed 6 bases and J shed 1 base, with 17 bases lying between them. CDR1 and CDR2 from the germline V gene are GTSNPN and SVGIG (reference sequence). The CDR3 reads CACHLGGRGTDTQYF. In DNA form, the CDR3 reads TGTGCCTGCCACCTAGGCGGCAGGGGCACAGATACGCAGTATTTT.

The rearrangement links TRBV28 to TRBJ2-7, with D possibly matching TRBD1 (6 bases). V gave up 6 bases and J gave up 2 bases, with 14 bases separating them. This CDR3 has 14 residues. From germline, CDR1 is MDHEN and CDR2 SYDVKM. CDR3 residues: CASSNRDNPYEQYF. CDR3 in DNA: TGTGCCAGCAGCAACCGGGACAATCCCTACGAGCAGTACTTC.

The V call is TRBV7-9, the J call TRBJ2-7, with D possibly matching TRBD2 (6 bases). Germline V gene lookup returns CDR1 SEHNR and CDR2 FQNEAQ (reference sequence). The CDR3 extends over 13 amino acids. Deletions cut 1 base from V and 6 bases from J, with 10 bases between. In nucleotides, the CDR3 is TGTGCCAGCAGCTTAGATACCGGGGGCGAGCAGTACTTC. Amino acids: CASSLDTGGEQYF.

The chain recombines TRBV28 with TRBJ2-2; TRBD2 matches at 11 bases. CDR3 length: 15 residues. J was trimmed by 5 bases and V by 6 bases; bases with no gene match: 5. Germline V lookup: CDR1 MDHEN, CDR2 SYDVKM. CDR3 coding DNA: TGTGCCAGCAGCTTACGGACTAGCGGGACCGGGGAGCTGTTTTTT. Translating gives CASSLRTSGTGELFF.

The rearrangement links TRBV11-1 to TRBJ2-3; D remains unclear. The CDR3 covers 15 residues. The V gene's germline CDR1 is SGHAT and CDR2 FQDESV (reference sequence). V was clipped by 5 bases and J by 2 bases, with 14 bases between them. DNA for the CDR3: TGTGCCAGCAGCCGAACTGCGTCCTTCACAGATACGCAGTATTTT. It translates to CASSRTASFTDTQYF.

V usage is TRBV11-2 and J usage is TRBJ2-4; D is perhaps TRBD2 (6 bases). Germline CDR1 SGHAT, CDR2 FQNNGV. The CDR3 sequence is 17 residues long. V gave up 1 base and J gave up 0 bases, with 13 bases separating them. The CDR3 loop reads CASSLVGRGLAKNIQYF. CDR3 DNA sequence: TGTGCCAGCAGCTTAGTTGGACGGGGACTAGCCAAAAACATTCAGTACTTC.

The genes are TRBV18 and TRBJ2-1; TRBD2 might be the D (6 bases). The germline V gene encodes CDR1 KGHSH and CDR2 LQKENI. Trimming shortened V by 2 bases and J by 8 bases, and 7 bases separated the two germline ends. The CDR3 sequence is 12 residues long. The CDR3 loop reads CASSPWGDEQFF. The CDR3 region has the DNA TGTGCCAGCTCACCATGGGGGGATGAGCAGTTCTTC.

J is TRBJ2-1 and V is TRBV5-5; 7 bases line up with TRBD1. CDR1 SGHKS and CDR2 YYEKEE come from the germline V gene (reference sequence). This CDR3 spans 15 amino acids. After removal of 2 bases from V and 10 bases from J, the junction contained 12 bases not matched to a gene. In nucleotides, the CDR3 is TGTGCCAGCAGCTTTCTGGGGCCAGGGGGATCCGAGCAGTTCTTC. Residues: CASSFLGPGGSEQFF.

This chain links TRBV19 with TRBJ1-3, with D possibly TRBD1 on 5 matching bases. This CDR3 spans 15 amino acids. V shed 3 bases and J shed 2 bases, with 11 bases lying between them. Germline CDR1 is LNHDA and CDR2 is SQIVND (reference sequence). The CDR3 sequence: CASSIGGNPGNTIYF. In nucleotides, the CDR3 is TGTGCCAGTAGTATCGGGGGGAATCCTGGAAACACCATATATTTT.

This chain joins TRBV6-1 and TRBJ1-1; D unresolved. CDR3 length: 13 amino acids. Germline CDR1 and CDR2: MNHNS and SASEGT. V dropped 7 bases and J dropped 0 bases, with 9 bases sitting between them. The CDR3 DNA is TGTGCCAGCATATTGGGAGTGAACACTGAAGCTTTCTTT. Encoded protein: CASILGVNTEAFF.

This clone was seen only once. The V call is TRBV28, the J call TRBJ2-7, with a weak D call TRBD1 (6 bases). The V and J ends lost 2 bases and 3 bases respectively, with 11 bases between them. Germline CDR1 and CDR2: MDHEN and SYDVKM. The CDR3 runs to 14 residues. The DNA of the CDR3 is TGTGCCAGCAGTTTACGAGGACAGTACTACGAGCAGTACTTC. Its translation: CASSLRGQYYEQYF.

The CDR3 region is CASSLGQARNEAFF. The DNA of the CDR3 is TGTGCCAGCAGCTTAGGGCAGGCTCGGAATGAAGCTTTCTTT. V gene TRBV7-9 combines with J gene TRBJ1-1; unclear D gene. The germline CDR1 and CDR2 sequences are SEHNR and FQNEAQ (reference sequence). Trimming pared 1 base from V and 7 bases from J, leaving 13 bases between. The CDR3 runs 14 residues.

The chain uses TRBV4-1 and TRBJ1-1; the D gene is possibly TRBD1 (6 bases). Looked up from germline, CDR1 is MGHRA and CDR2 is YSYEKL. V lost 2 bases and J 0 bases, leaving 16 bases between the germline ends. The CDR3 runs 17 residues. Written as DNA, the CDR3 is TGCGCCAGCAGCCAACCCCTCGGGGGGCGGGTGAACACTGAAGCTTTCTTT. It codes for CASSQPLGGRVNTEAFF.

The genes are TRBV9 and TRBJ1-2, with 9 bases lining up with TRBD1. The germline gives CDR1 SGDLS, CDR2 YYNGEE. This CDR3 has 16 amino acids. The trim removed 3 bases at V and 2 bases at J, leaving 8 bases unmatched. This CDR3 reads CASSARNRGLNYGYTF. The CDR3 coding sequence is TGTGCCAGCAGCGCCCGGAACAGGGGGCTAAACTATGGCTACACCTTC. Combining the CDR3 with reference TRBV9 and TRBJ1-2 gives the whole variable domain DSGVTQTPKHLITATGQRVTLRCSPRSGDLSVYWYQQSLDQGLQFLIQYYNGEERAKGNILERFSAQQFPDLHSELNLSSLELGDSALYFCASSARNRGLNYGYTFGSGTRLTVV.

The chain recombines TRBV6-1 with TRBJ2-5, with D hard to call. Germline loops: CDR1 MNHNS, CDR2 SASEGT. V lost 2 bases and J lost 0, with 10 bases in between. CDR3 length: 15 amino acids. In DNA, the CDR3 is TGTGCCAGCAGTGAACCGAAACAGTACCAAGAGACCCAGTACTTC. Protein sequence: CASSEPKQYQETQYF.

The CDR3 protein is CASSIWDRATNQPQHF. The CDR3 nucleotides are TGTGCCAGTAGTATATGGGACAGGGCTACGAATCAGCCCCAGCATTTT. The chain carries TRBV19 and TRBJ1-5; TRBD1 matches 9 bases. Unmatched junction bases numbered 6, after V lost 2 bases and J lost 4 bases. The CDR3 totals 16 residues. CDR1 is LNHDA, CDR2 SQIVND, per germline (reference sequence).

V gene TRBV9 combines with J gene TRBJ2-1, with 12 bases fitting TRBD2. Trimming removed 3 bases from V and 6 bases from J; junction bases left unmatched: 4. This CDR3 region has 15 residues. Germline CDR1 SGDLS, CDR2 YYNGEE. The CDR3 sequence: CASSETSGRINEQFF. The CDR3 DNA follows: TGTGCCAGCAGCGAGACTAGCGGGAGAATCAATGAGCAGTTCTTC.

This chain links TRBV28 with TRBJ1-2; 10 bases fit TRBD1. The V and J ends lost 4 bases and 8 bases, in that order; junction bases with no gene match: 13. The CDR3 is 16 residues long. Germline V gene lookup returns CDR1 MDHEN and CDR2 SYDVKM. The DNA for the CDR3 is TGTGCCAGCAGTTCGGCTGGGATTCGACAGGGGGCCGGCTACACCTTC. Amino acid sequence: CASSSAGIRQGAGYTF.